The rows below give T cell receptor beta chains drawn from one sample of a study of CD8 T cells in ankylosing spondylitis. TCRdb processed the 5' RACE reads anew with MiXCR; each CDR3 protein has one entry. The sample holds around 100,000 distinct CDR3 sequences, around 8.3% seen once. The material sequenced was blood, either unsorted or a sorted T cell fraction (not recorded which). These receptors all come from a male donor with ankylosing spondylitis. The CDR3 runs from the conserved cysteine through the conserved F or W. D genes are given only for firm matches. Only some rows state a clone size, as once, few, many or a class for expanded clones.

j_call d_call v_call clone_size cdr3_aa cdr3_nt
TRBJ2-2 TRBD2 TRBV10-3 NA CAISESSGITGELFF TGTGCCATCAGTGAATCTAGCGGGATTACCGGGGAGCTGTTTTTT
TRBJ2-5 NA TRBV29-1 many CSVEVPGQETQYF TGCAGCGTTGAAGTCCCAGGACAAGAGACCCAGTACTTC
TRBJ1-1 NA TRBV20-1 NA CSAPDRTNTEAFF TGCAGTGCGCCCGACAGAACCAACACTGAAGCTTTCTTT
TRBJ2-1 TRBD1 TRBV9 NA CASSAPPGQGASEQFF TGTGCCAGCAGCGCCCCACCGGGACAGGGGGCTAGTGAGCAGTTCTTC
TRBJ1-1 NA TRBV10-2 many CASSGGGEAFF TGCGCCAGCAGTGGAGGGGGGGAAGCTTTCTTT
TRBJ1-2 TRBD1 TRBV20-1 few CSAATPDRINYGYTF TGCAGTGCTGCGACTCCGGACAGGATCAACTATGGCTACACCTTC
TRBJ2-1 TRBD2 TRBV7-6 many CASSLGAGVTNEQFF TGTGCCAGCAGCTTAGGAGCGGGAGTTACTAATGAGCAGTTCTTC
TRBJ2-3 TRBD2 TRBV12-3/TRBV12-4 many CASTAGVATDTQYF TGTGCCAGCACCGCGGGGGTTGCCACAGATACGCAGTATTTT
TRBJ2-7 TRBD1 TRBV20-1 NA CSGRAPSDRAYEQYF TGCAGTGGTAGGGCCCCCTCCGACAGGGCCTACGAGCAGTACTTC
TRBJ1-1 TRBD1 TRBV11-3 NA CASSLGTEGTEAFF TGTGCCAGCAGCTTGGGGACAGAGGGGACTGAAGCTTTCTTT
TRBJ1-2 NA TRBV12-3/TRBV12-4 many CASSLTVGGGYYGYTF TGTGCCAGCAGTTTAACCGTGGGCGGCGGCTACTATGGCTACACCTTC
TRBJ2-1 TRBD2 TRBV12-3/TRBV12-4 NA CASSSRGTSAYNEQFF TGTGCCAGCAGTTCAAGGGGGACTAGCGCCTACAATGAGCAGTTCTTC
TRBJ2-1 NA TRBV12-3/TRBV12-4 few CASSLIGPGFNEQFF TGTGCCAGCAGTTTAATAGGTCCCGGTTTCAATGAGCAGTTCTTC
TRBJ1-1 NA TRBV28 many CASSSIDSVNAEAFF TGTGCCAGCAGTTCCATAGACAGTGTTAATGCTGAAGCTTTCTTT
TRBJ2-3 TRBD2 TRBV27 many CASRGLGADTQYF TGTGCCAGCAGGGGACTAGGGGCAGATACGCAGTATTTT
TRBJ1-1 NA TRBV6-1 many CASSEPGRGMRNTEAFF TGTGCCAGCAGTGAACCCGGACGGGGAATGAGGAACACTGAAGCTTTCTTT
TRBJ2-1 NA TRBV4-1 NA CASSPYYNEQFF TGCGCCAGCAGCCCCTATTACAATGAGCAGTTCTTC